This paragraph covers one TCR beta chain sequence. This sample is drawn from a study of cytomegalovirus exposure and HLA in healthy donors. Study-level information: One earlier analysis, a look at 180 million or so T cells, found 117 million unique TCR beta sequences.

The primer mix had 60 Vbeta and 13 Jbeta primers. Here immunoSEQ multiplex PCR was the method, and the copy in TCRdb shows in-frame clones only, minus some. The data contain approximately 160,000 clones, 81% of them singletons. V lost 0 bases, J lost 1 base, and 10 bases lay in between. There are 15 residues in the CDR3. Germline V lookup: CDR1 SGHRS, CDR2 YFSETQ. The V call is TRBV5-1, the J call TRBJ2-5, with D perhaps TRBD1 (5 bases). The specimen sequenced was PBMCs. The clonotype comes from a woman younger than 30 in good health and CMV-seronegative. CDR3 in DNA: TGCGCCAGCAGCTTGGGTGGGGCTGCCCAAGAGACCCAGTACTTC. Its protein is CASSLGGAAQETQYF. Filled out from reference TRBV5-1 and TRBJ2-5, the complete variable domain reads KAGVTQTPRYLIKTRGQQVTLSCSPISGHRSVSWYQQTPGQGLQFLFEYFSETQRNKGNFPGRFSGRQFSNSRSEMNVSTLELGDSALYLCASSLGGAAQETQYFGPGTRLLVL.